Listed here are 3 T cell receptor beta chains from one sample, sequenced in a study of T-cell memory formation after mild COVID-19. TCRdb recomputed calls from the 5' RACE reads with MiXCR, one row per CDR3 protein. The sample carries approximately 300,000 distinct CDR3 sequences, roughly 19% recorded once. The specimen was PBMCs or a T cell subset sorted from them (not recorded which). All receptors come from a man aged 18 to 30 who had mild COVID-19 (a few samples of this study predate the infection). Cell type and time point are not known.

This clonotype was detected only a few times. The DNA for the CDR3 is TGTGCCAGCACCCTAACAGGGGCCGGAGCCAAAAACATTCAGTACTTC. Amino acid sequence: CASTLTGAGAKNIQYF. This chain uses TRBV6-2 or TRBV6-3 with TRBJ2-4; 7 positions match TRBD1. In germline, CDR1 is MNHEY, CDR2 SVGEGT. Unmatched junction bases numbered 9, after V lost 7 bases and J lost 0 bases. CDR3 length: 16 amino acids.

The sample holds many counts of this clonotype. This sequence joins TRBV7-2 and TRBJ2-1, with D uncertain. This CDR3 comprises 13 residues. Germline V gene data show CDR1 as SGHTA and CDR2 as FQGNSA. Trimming removed 5 bases at V and 0 bases at J, with 5 bases between. CDR3: CASSPSSYNEQFF. CDR3 DNA: TGTGCCAGCAGCCCGAGCTCCTACAATGAGCAGTTCTTC.

The J gene is TRBJ2-3, the V gene TRBV12-3 or TRBV12-4; a possible D gene is TRBD2 (5 bases). The CDR3 consists of 16 residues. V lost 10 bases and J lost 1, with 21 bases in between. The CDR3 region is CATNIPPGWGTDTQYF. CDR3 DNA: TGTGCCACCAACATCCCCCCGGGATGGGGCACAGATACGCAGTATTTT.